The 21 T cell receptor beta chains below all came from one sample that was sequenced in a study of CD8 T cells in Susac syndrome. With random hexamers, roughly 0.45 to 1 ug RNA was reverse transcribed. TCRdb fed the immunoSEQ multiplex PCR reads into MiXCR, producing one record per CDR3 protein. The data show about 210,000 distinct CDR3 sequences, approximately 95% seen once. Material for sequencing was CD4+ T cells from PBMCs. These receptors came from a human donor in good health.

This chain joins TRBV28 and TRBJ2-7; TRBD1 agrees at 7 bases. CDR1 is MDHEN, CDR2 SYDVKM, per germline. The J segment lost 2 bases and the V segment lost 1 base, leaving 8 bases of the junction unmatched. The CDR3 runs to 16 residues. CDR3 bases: TGTGCCAGCAGTTTATCCCCACAGGGGTTTACCTACGAGCAGTACTTC. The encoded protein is CASSLSPQGFTYEQYF.

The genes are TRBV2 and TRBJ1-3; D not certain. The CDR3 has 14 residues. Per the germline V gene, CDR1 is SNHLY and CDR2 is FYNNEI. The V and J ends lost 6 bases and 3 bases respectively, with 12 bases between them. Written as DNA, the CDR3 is TGTGCCAGCAGCGACGGAACTTTTGGAAACACCATATATTTT. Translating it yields CASSDGTFGNTIYF.

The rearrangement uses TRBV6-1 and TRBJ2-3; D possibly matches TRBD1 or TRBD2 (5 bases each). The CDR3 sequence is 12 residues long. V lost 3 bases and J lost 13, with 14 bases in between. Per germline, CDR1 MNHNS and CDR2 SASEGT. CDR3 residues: CASSDWDGRKYF. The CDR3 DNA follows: TGTGCCAGCAGTGACTGGGACGGGCGGAAGTATTTT.

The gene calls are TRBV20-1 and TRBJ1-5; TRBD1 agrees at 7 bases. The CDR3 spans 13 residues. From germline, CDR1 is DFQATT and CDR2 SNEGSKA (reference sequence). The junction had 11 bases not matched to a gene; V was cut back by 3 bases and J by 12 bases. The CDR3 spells CSARSNDRAGQHF. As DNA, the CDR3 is TGCAGTGCTAGGTCTAATGACAGGGCGGGCCAGCATTTT.

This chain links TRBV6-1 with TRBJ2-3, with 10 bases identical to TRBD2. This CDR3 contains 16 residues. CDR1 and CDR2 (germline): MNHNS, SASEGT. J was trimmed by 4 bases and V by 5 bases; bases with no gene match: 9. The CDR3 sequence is CASSPRAGGRADTQYF. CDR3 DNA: TGTGCCAGCAGTCCGAGAGCGGGGGGGCGCGCAGATACGCAGTATTTT.

CDR3 DNA sequence: TGTGCCAGCAGCCAAGGGGGGACAGGGGGCAATCAGCCCCAGCATTTT. It encodes CASSQGGTGGNQPQHF. The chain is built from TRBV4-2 and TRBJ1-5; 10 nucleotides line up with TRBD1. The length of the CDR3 is 16 residues. The trim removed 1 base at V and 2 bases at J, leaving 2 bases unmatched. Germline V gene data show CDR1 as LGHNA and CDR2 as YNFKEQ.

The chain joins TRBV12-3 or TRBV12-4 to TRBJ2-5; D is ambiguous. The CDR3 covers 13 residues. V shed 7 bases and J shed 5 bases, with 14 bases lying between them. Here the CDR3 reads CASNHQERETQYF. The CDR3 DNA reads TGTGCCAGCAATCACCAAGAGAGGGAGACCCAGTACTTC.

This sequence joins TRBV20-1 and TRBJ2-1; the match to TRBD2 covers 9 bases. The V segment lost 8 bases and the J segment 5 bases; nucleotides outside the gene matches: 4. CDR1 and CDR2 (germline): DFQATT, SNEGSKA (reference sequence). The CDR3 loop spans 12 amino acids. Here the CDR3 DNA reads TGCAGTCACAGCGGGGGGAACAATGAGCAGTTCTTC. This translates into CSHSGGNNEQFF.

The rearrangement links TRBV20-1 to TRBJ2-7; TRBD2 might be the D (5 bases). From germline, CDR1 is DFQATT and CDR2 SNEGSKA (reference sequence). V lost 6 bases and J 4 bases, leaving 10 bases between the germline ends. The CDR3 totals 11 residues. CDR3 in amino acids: CSARAEYEQYF. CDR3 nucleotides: TGCAGTGCCCGAGCGGAGTACGAGCAGTACTTC.

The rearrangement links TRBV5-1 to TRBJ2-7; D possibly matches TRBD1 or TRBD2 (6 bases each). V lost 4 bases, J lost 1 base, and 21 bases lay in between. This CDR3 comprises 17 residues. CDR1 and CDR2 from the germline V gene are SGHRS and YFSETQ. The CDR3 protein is CASSGRDNGGWSYEQYF. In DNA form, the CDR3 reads TGCGCCAGCAGCGGCAGGGATAACGGGGGCTGGTCCTACGAGCAGTACTTC.

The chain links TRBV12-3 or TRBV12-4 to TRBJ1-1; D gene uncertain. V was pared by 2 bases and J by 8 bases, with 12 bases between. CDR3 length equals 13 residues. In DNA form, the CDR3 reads TGTGCCAGCAGTTTATACGAAAAGGGAGAAGCTTTCTTT. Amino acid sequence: CASSLYEKGEAFF.

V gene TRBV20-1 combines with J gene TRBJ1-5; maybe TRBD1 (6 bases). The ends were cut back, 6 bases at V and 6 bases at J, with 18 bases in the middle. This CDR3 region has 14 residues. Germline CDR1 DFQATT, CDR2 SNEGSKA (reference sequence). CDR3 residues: CSATRTGKGQPQHF. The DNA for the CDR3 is TGCAGTGCGACACGAACAGGGAAAGGTCAGCCCCAGCATTTT.

Here the CDR3 reads CASSLIGGRLRDGSNSPLHF. CDR3 DNA: TGTGCCAGCAGTTTAATAGGGGGCAGGCTAAGGGACGGTAGTAATTCACCCCTCCACTTT. V gene TRBV28 combines with J gene TRBJ1-6; 7 positions match TRBD1. This CDR3 is built from 20 residues. Trimming cost V 2 bases and J 6 bases; bases outside gene matches: 19. Germline V gene lookup returns CDR1 MDHEN and CDR2 SYDVKM.

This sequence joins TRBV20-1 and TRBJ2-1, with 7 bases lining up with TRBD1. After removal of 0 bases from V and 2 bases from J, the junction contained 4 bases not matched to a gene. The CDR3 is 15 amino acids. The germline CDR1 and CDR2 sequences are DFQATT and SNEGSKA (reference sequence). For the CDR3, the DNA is TGCAGTGCTAGAGATTTAGGGGGCCCCTACAATGAGCAGTTCTTC. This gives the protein CSARDLGGPYNEQFF.

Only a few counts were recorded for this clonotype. CDR3 DNA sequence: TGCAGTGCTAGAGGGGGCGGGAGCACTGAAGCTTTCTTT. This sequence encodes CSARGGGSTEAFF. The rearrangement links TRBV20-1 to TRBJ1-1; D might be TRBD1 (5 bases). CDR1 is DFQATT and CDR2 is SNEGSKA in the germline V gene (reference sequence). There are 13 residues in the CDR3. The V gene lost 1 base and the J gene lost 4 bases, with 10 bases spanning the gap.

CDR3: CASILGAGNTIYF. The CDR3 DNA reads as TGTGCCAGCATCCTGGGAGCAGGAAACACCATATATTTT. The chain employs TRBV12-3 or TRBV12-4 and TRBJ1-3; the D is unclear. The CDR3 is made up of 13 amino acids. V was shortened by 7 bases and J by 4 bases, with 11 bases between the two germline ends.

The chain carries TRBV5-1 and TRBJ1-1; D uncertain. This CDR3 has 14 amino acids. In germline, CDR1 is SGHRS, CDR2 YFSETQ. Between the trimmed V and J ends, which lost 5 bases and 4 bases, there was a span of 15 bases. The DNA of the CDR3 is TGCGCCAGCAGAAAAAGTCGAACGGGCACTGAAGCTTTCTTT. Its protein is CASRKSRTGTEAFF.

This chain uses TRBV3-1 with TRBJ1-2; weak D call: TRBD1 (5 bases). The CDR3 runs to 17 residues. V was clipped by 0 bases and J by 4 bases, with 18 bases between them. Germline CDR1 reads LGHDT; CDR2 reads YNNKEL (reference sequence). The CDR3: CASSQEAGALGSYGYTF. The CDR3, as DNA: TGTGCCAGCAGCCAAGAAGCCGGGGCCCTCGGTAGCTATGGCTACACCTTC.

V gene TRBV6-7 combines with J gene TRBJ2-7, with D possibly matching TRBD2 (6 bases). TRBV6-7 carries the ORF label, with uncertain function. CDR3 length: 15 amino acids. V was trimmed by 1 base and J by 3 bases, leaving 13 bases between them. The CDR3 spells CASSYYRGLVYEQYV. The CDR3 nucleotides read TGTGCCAGCAGTTACTATCGGGGACTCGTCTACGAGCAGTACGTC.

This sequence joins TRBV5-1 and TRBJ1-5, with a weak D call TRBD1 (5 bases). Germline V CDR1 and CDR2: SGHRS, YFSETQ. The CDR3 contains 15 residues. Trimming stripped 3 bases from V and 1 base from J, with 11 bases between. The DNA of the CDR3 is TGCGCCAGCAGCTACGGGGGACTCAGCAATCAGCCCCAGCATTTT. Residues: CASSYGGLSNQPQHF.

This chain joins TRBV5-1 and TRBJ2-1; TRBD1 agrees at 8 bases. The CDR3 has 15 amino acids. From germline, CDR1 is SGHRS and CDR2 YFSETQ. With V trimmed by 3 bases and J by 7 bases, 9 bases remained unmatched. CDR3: CASSSQQGVSNEQFF. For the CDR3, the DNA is TGCGCCAGCAGCTCGCAACAGGGGGTCTCGAATGAGCAGTTCTTC. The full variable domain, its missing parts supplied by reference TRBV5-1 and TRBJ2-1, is KAGVTQTPRYLIKTRGQQVTLSCSPISGHRSVSWYQQTPGQGLQFLFEYFSETQRNKGNFPGRFSGRQFSNSRSEMNVSTLELGDSALYLCASSSQQGVSNEQFFGPGTRLTVL.